These 13 T cell receptor beta chains share one sample of origin, sequenced in a study of cytomegalovirus exposure and HLA in healthy donors. Both 60 Vbeta primers and 13 Jbeta primers went into the PCR. This table comes from immunoSEQ multiplex PCR, and its TCRdb copy is limited to in-frame clones, with some not included. The sample records 63,000 or so clones, about 70% being singletons. Sequenced input: PBMCs. The receptors here all came from a woman in her thirties in good health and CMV-seropositive.

The rearrangement links TRBV28 to TRBJ1-1, with D perhaps TRBD1 (5 bases). Per germline, CDR1 MDHEN and CDR2 SYDVKM. With 6 bases removed from V and 1 base from J, the gap between germline ends came to 9 bases. This CDR3 has 13 amino acids. This chain's CDR3 is CASRVTGNTEAFF. The CDR3, as DNA: TGTGCCAGCAGAGTCACAGGGAACACTGAAGCTTTCTTT.

The chain links TRBV19 to TRBJ1-1, with TRBD1 identical over 8 bases. CDR3 size: 15 residues. The junction had 8 bases not matched to a gene; V was cut back by 3 bases and J by 5 bases. Germline V gene lookup returns CDR1 LNHDA and CDR2 SQIVND (reference sequence). CDR3 amino acids: CASSILAQGGTEAFF. CDR3 nucleotides: TGTGCCAGTAGTATCCTAGCACAGGGGGGAACTGAAGCTTTCTTT. The whole variable domain, filled in from reference TRBV19 and TRBJ1-1, reads DGGITQSPKYLFRKEGQNVTLSCEQNLNHDAMYWYRQDPGQGLRLIYYSQIVNDFQKGDIAEGYSVSREKKESFPLTVTSAQKNPTAFYLCASSILAQGGTEAFFGQGTRLTVV.

This clone was counted a single time. V and J are TRBV6-4 and TRBJ1-2; perhaps TRBD1 as D (6 bases). The CDR3 runs 14 residues. Looked up from germline, CDR1 is MRHNA and CDR2 is SNTAGT. V was trimmed by 3 bases and J by 8 bases, leaving 16 bases between them. The CDR3 coding sequence is TGTGCCAGCAGTGAGTTTGGATCAGGGGCCGGCTACACCTTC. This codes for CASSEFGSGAGYTF.

This chain links TRBV7-2 with TRBJ1-2; D is uncertain. V was cut by 1 base and J by 0 bases, with 15 bases left in between. Germline V gene lookup returns CDR1 SGHTA and CDR2 FQGNSA. The CDR3 totals 17 residues. Here the CDR3 DNA reads TGTGCCAGCAGCTTAGAGCAGGTCGTTTCCTCTAACTATGGCTACACCTTC. Its translation is CASSLEQVVSSNYGYTF.

This chain connects TRBV4-1 to TRBJ1-2, with a weak D call TRBD1 (5 bases). The CDR3 has 14 amino acids. With 0 bases removed from V and 4 bases from J, the gap between germline ends came to 9 bases. The V gene's germline CDR1 is MGHRA and CDR2 YSYEKL. The CDR3 region has the DNA TGCGCCAGCAGCCAAGATCCAGGGCCCTATGGCTACACCTTC. Its translation is CASSQDPGPYGYTF.

The table lists this clone with a few counts. J is TRBJ1-1 and V is TRBV4-1; 7 positions agree with TRBD1. Germline V gene lookup returns CDR1 MGHRA and CDR2 YSYEKL. V gave up 2 bases and J gave up 9 bases; unmatched junction bases: 6. This CDR3 spans 13 amino acids. CDR3 in amino acids: CASSQRTQGQAFF. Here the CDR3 DNA reads TGCGCCAGCAGCCAAAGGACACAGGGGCAAGCTTTCTTT.

This clone was counted once. This chain joins TRBV11-3 and TRBJ1-1; TRBD1 matches at 7 bases. The germline gives CDR1 SGHNT, CDR2 YENEEA. This CDR3 has 15 amino acids. Trimming at V came to 1 base and at J to 4 bases, leaving 6 bases not matched to a gene. The CDR3 DNA follows: TGTGCCAGCAGCTTAGGACAGGGTTTGAGCACTGAAGCTTTCTTT. Translated: CASSLGQGLSTEAFF.

This chain links TRBV11-2 with TRBJ2-7, with a tentative D call TRBD1 (5 bases). The CDR3 has 14 residues. V shed 2 bases and J shed 5 bases, with 13 bases lying between them. Germline CDR1 is SGHAT and CDR2 is FQNNGV. The CDR3 bases are TGTGCCAGCAGCTTAAGGGGTCCCGGTAACGAGCAGTACTTC. Amino acid sequence: CASSLRGPGNEQYF.

J is TRBJ1-4 and V is TRBV7-8; the D gene is possibly TRBD1 (5 bases). Germline CDR1 reads SGHVS; CDR2 reads FQNEAQ. V lost 6 bases, J lost 2 bases, and 10 bases lay in between. The CDR3 has 14 amino acids. In DNA form, the CDR3 reads TGTGCCAGCAGTTTGTCAGGGACTAATGAAAAACTGTTTTTT. Its protein product is CASSLSGTNEKLFF.

CDR3 loop: CSVTSGTGGYEQYF. The CDR3 nucleotides are TGCAGCGTTACATCCGGGACAGGGGGTTACGAGCAGTACTTC. V is TRBV29-1 and J is TRBJ2-7; the match to TRBD1 covers 11 bases. Trimming removed 5 bases from V and 4 bases from J; junction bases left unmatched: 7. Germline CDR1 and CDR2: SQVTM and ANQGSEA. The CDR3 length is 14 residues.

The chain has TRBV11-2 and TRBJ2-5, with a tentative D call TRBD1 (7 bases). Germline lookup yields CDR1 SGHAT and CDR2 FQNNGV. The V gene lost 3 bases and the J gene lost 4 bases, with 12 bases spanning the gap. The CDR3 spans 14 residues. CDR3 DNA sequence: TGTGCCAGCAGCTTCAACAGGGGAGGAGAGACCCAGTACTTC. Amino acids: CASSFNRGGETQYF.

The chain joins TRBV5-4 to TRBJ1-1, with D perhaps TRBD1 (5 bases). The length of the CDR3 is 16 residues. Trimming cost V 2 bases and J 7 bases, with 21 bases left between them. CDR1 and CDR2 from the germline V gene are SGHNT and YYREEE (reference sequence). CDR3 DNA: TGTGCCAGCAGCTTAGGTGCAGGGCCCACGTACAGTGAAGCTTTCTTT. This gives the protein CASSLGAGPTYSEAFF. The full variable domain, with the rest looked up from reference TRBV5-4 and TRBJ1-1, is ETGVTQSPTHLIKTRGQQVTLRCSSQSGHNTVSWYQQALGQGPQFIFQYYREEENGRGNFPPRFSGLQFPNYSSELNVNALELDDSALYLCASSLGAGPTYSEAFFGQGTRLTVV.

This sequence joins TRBV7-9 and TRBJ2-5, with D perhaps matching TRBD2 (5 bases). CDR1 and CDR2 from the germline V gene are SEHNR and FQNEAQ (reference sequence). V lost 5 bases and J lost 7, with 17 bases in between. The CDR3 is 14 residues long. The CDR3 spells CASSKSRESPTQYF. The CDR3 DNA reads as TGTGCCAGCAGCAAATCAAGGGAGTCCCCGACCCAGTACTTC.